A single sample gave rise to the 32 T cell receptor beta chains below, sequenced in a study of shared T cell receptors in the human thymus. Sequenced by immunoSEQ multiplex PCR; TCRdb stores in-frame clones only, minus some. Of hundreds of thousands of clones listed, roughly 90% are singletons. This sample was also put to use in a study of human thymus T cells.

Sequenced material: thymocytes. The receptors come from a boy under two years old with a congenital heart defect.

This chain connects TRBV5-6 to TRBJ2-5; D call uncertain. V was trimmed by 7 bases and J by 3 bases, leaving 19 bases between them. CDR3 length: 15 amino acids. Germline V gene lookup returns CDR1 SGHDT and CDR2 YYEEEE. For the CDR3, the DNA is TGTGCCAGCGGCGCCCCGGCAGGAACCGAAGAGACCCAGTACTTC. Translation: CASGAPAGTEETQYF.

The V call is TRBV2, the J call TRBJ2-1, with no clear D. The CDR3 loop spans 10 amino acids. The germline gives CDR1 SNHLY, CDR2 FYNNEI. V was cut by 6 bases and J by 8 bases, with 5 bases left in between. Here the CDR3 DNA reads TGTGCCAGCAGGGGCGATGAGCAGTTCTTC. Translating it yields CASRGDEQFF. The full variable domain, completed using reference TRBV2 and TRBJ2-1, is EPEVTQTPSHQVTQMGQEVILRCVPISNHLYFYWYRQILGQKVEFLVSFYNNEISEKSEIFDDQFSVERPDGSNFTLKIRSTKLEDSAMYFCASRGDEQFFGPGTRLTVL.

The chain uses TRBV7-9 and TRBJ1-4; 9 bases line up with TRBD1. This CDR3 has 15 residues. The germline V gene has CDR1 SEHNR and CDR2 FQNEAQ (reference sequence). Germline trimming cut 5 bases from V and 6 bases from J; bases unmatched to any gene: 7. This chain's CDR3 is CASSPPTGGDEKLFF. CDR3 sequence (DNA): TGTGCCAGCAGCCCCCCGACAGGGGGAGATGAAAAACTGTTTTTT.

CDR3 bases: TGTGCCAGCAGCCAAGAGAGGCGGGATACTTCCAGACGAGGTTACAATGAGCAGTTCTTC. Its translation: CASSQERRDTSRRGYNEQFF. The chain has TRBV4-2 and TRBJ2-1, with a weak D call TRBD2 (6 bases). V lost 0 bases to trimming and J lost 4 bases, with 25 bases between them. From germline, CDR1 is LGHNA and CDR2 YNFKEQ. The CDR3 length is 20 residues.

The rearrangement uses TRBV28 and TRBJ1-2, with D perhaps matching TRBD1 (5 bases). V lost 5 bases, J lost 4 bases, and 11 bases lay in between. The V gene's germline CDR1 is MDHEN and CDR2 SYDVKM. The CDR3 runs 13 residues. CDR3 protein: CASSPDSIYGYTF. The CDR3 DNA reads TGTGCCAGCAGTCCTGACAGTATCTATGGCTACACCTTC.

Here the CDR3 reads CASSLRDRVLATNEKLFF. DNA of the CDR3: TGTGCCAGCAGTCTCCGGGACAGGGTTTTAGCAACTAATGAAAAACTGTTTTTT. The J gene is TRBJ1-4, the V gene TRBV27; 9 nucleotides agree with TRBD1. CDR1 is MNHEY and CDR2 is SMNVEV in the germline V gene (reference sequence). V was clipped by 5 bases and J by 0 bases; unmatched bases: 10. The CDR3 has 18 amino acids.

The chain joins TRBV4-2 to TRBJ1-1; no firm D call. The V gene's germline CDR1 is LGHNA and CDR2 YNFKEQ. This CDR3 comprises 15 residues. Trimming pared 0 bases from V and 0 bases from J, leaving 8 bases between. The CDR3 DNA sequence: TGTGCCAGCAGCCAAGATGAACACCTGAACACTGAAGCTTTCTTT. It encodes CASSQDEHLNTEAFF.

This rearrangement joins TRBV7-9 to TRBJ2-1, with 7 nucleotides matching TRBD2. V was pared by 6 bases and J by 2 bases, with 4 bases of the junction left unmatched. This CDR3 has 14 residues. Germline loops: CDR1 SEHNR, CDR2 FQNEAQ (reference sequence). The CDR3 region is CASRASGAYNEQFF. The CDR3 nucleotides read TGTGCCAGCAGAGCCAGCGGGGCCTACAATGAGCAGTTCTTC.

The CDR3, as DNA: TGTGCCTGGAGTGAGAAGCGGGAGGCTCCCTACGAGCAGTACTTC. Translating it yields CAWSEKREAPYEQYF. The gene calls are TRBV30 and TRBJ2-7, with TRBD2 matching over 9 bases. This CDR3 is 15 amino acids long. The V gene end was trimmed by 1 base and the J gene end by 2 bases; junction bases not matched to a gene: 6. Germline V lookup: CDR1 GTSNPN, CDR2 SVGIG (reference sequence).

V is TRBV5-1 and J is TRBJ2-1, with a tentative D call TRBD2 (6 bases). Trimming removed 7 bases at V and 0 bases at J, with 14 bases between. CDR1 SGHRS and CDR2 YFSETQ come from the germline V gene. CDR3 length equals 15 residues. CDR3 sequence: CASSEEGPSYNEQFF. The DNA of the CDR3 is TGCGCCAGCTCGGAGGAGGGACCCTCCTACAATGAGCAGTTCTTC.

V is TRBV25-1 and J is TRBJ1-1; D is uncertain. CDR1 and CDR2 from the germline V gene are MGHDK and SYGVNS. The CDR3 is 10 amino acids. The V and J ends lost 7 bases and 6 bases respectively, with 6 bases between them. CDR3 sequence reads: CASTGSEAFF. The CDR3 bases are TGTGCCAGCACCGGGTCTGAAGCTTTCTTT.

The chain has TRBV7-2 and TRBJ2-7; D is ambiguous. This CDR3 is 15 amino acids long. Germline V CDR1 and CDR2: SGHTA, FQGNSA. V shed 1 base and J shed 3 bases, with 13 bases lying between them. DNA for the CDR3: TGTGCCAGCAGCTTAGAAGCGAACCGCTACTACGAGCAGTACTTC. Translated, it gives CASSLEANRYYEQYF. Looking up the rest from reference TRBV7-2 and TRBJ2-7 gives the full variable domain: GAGVSQSPSNKVTEKGKDVELRCDPISGHTALYWYRQSLGQGLEFLIYFQGNSAPDKSGLPSDRFSAERTGGSVSTLTIQRTQQEDSAVYLCASSLEANRYYEQYFGPGTRLTVT.

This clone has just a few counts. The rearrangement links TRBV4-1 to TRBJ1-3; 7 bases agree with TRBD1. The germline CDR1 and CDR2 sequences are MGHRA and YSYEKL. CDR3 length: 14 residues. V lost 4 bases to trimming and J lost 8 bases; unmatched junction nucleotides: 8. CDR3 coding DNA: TGCGCCAGCAGCCCCGAGACAGGGACGGACACCATATATTTT. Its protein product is CASSPETGTDTIYF.

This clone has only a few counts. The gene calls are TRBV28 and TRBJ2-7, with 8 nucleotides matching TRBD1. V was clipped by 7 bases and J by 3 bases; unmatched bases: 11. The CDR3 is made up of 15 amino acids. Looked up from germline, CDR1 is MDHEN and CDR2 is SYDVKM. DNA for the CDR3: TGTGCCAGCACGACAGGGGATCGTGAAGACTACGAGCAGTACTTC. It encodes CASTTGDREDYEQYF.

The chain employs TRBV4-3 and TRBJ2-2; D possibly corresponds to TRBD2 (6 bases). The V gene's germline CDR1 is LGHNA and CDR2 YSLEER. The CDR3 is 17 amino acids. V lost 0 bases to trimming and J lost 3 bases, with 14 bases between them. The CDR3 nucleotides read TGCGCCAGCAGCCAAGAGAGCCTAGCGTATCACACCGGGGAGCTGTTTTTT. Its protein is CASSQESLAYHTGELFF.

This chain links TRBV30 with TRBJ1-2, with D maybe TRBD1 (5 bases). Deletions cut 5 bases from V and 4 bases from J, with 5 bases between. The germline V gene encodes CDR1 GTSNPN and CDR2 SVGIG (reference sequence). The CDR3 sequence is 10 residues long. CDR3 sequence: CAWQGYGYTF. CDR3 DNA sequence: TGTGCCTGGCAGGGCTATGGCTACACCTTC.

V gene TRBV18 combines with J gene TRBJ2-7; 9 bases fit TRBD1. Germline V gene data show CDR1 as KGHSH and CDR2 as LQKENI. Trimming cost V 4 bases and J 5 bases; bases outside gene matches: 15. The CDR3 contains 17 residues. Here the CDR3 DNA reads TGTGCCAGCTCACTTTATTCTCCGGGACAGGGAATCCACGAGCAGTACTTC. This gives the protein CASSLYSPGQGIHEQYF.

The CDR3 protein is CASSKEVGATYEQYF. The CDR3, as DNA: TGCGCCAGCAGCAAGGAGGTGGGGGCCACCTACGAGCAGTACTTC. The chain employs TRBV5-1 and TRBJ2-7, with D tentatively TRBD1 (6 bases). V lost 4 bases, J lost 2 bases, and 16 bases lay in between. There are 15 residues in the CDR3. Per the germline V gene, CDR1 is SGHRS and CDR2 is YFSETQ.

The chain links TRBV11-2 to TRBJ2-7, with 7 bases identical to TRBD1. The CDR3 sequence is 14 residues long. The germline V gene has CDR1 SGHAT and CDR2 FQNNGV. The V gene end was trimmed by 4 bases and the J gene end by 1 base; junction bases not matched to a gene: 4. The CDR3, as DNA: TGTGCCAGCAGCTCTCCGGGACAGTCCTACGAGCAGTACTTC. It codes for CASSSPGQSYEQYF.

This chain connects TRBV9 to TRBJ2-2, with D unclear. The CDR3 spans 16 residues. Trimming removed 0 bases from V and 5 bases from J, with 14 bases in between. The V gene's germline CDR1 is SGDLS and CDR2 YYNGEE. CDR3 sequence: CASSVVQGVGTGELFF. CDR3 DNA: TGTGCCAGCAGCGTAGTTCAAGGAGTCGGTACCGGGGAGCTGTTTTTT.

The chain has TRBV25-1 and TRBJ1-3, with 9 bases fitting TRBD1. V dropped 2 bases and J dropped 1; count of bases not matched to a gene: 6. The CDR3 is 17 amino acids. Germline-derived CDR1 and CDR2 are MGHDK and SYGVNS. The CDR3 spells CASSEGGQGLSGNTIYF. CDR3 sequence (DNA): TGTGCCAGCAGTGAAGGGGGACAGGGACTTTCTGGAAACACCATATATTTT.

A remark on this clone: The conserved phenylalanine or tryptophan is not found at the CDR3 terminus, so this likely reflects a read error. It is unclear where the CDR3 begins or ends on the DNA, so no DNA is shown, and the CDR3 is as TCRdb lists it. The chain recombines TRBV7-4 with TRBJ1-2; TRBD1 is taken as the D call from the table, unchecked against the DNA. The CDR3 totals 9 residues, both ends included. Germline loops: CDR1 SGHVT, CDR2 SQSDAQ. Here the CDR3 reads CASSRGQGG.

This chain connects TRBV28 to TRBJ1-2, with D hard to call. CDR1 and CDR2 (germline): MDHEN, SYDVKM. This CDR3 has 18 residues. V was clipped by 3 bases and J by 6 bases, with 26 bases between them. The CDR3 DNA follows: TGTGCCAGCAGTTTGAGTCTCTACACCATCGCGGGGTATGATGGCTACACCTTC. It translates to CASSLSLYTIAGYDGYTF.

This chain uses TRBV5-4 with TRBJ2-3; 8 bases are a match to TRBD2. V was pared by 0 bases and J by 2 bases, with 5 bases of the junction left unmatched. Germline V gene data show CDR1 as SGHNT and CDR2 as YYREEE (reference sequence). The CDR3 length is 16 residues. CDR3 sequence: CASSLESGSVTDTQYF. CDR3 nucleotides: TGTGCCAGCAGCTTGGAAAGCGGGAGCGTCACAGATACGCAGTATTTT.

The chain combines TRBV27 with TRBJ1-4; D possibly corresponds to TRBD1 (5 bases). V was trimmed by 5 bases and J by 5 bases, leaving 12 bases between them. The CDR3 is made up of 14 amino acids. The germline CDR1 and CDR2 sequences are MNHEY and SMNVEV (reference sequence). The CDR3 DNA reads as TGTGCCAGCAGTCCAACGGGGGAAAATGAAAAACTGTTTTTT. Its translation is CASSPTGENEKLFF.

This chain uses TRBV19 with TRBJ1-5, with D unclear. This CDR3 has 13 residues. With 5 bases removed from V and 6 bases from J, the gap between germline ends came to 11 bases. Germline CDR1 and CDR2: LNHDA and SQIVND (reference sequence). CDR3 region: CASSFEGSQPQHF. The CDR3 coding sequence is TGTGCCAGTAGTTTTGAGGGTAGTCAGCCCCAGCATTTT.

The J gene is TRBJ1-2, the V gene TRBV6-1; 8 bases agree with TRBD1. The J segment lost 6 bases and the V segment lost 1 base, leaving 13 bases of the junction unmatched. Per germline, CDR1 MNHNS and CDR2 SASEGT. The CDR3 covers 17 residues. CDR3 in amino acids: CASSEGPLARGRDGYTF. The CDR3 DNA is TGTGCCAGCAGTGAAGGGCCCTTGGCCAGGGGGCGCGATGGCTACACCTTC.

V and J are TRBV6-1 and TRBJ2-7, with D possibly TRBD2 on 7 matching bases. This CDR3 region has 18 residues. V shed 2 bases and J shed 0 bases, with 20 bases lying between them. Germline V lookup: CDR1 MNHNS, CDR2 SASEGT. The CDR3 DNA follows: TGTGCCAGCAGTGAATTAGAGGGGGAGGGCAGTCACTCCTACGAGCAGTACTTC. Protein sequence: CASSELEGEGSHSYEQYF.

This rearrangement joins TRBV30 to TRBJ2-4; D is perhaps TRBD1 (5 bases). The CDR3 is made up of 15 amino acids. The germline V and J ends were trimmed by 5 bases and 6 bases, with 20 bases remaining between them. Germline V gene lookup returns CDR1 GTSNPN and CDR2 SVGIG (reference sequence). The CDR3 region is CAWAPRVTVGNIQYF. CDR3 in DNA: TGTGCCTGGGCGCCCAGGGTGACGGTAGGAAACATTCAGTACTTC.

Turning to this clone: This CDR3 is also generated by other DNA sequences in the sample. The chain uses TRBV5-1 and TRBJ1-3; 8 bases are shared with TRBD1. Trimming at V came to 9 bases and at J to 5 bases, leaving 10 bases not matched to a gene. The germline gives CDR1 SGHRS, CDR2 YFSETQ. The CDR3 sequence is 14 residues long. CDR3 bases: TGCGCCACTACTGCCCGACAGGGGCGAAACACCATATATTTT. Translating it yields CATTARQGRNTIYF.

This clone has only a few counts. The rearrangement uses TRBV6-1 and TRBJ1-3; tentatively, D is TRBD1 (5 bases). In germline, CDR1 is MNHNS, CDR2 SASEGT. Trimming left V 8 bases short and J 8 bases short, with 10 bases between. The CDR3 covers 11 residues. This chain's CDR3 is CASQGWDTIYF. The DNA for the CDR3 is TGTGCCAGCCAGGGTTGGGACACCATATATTTT.

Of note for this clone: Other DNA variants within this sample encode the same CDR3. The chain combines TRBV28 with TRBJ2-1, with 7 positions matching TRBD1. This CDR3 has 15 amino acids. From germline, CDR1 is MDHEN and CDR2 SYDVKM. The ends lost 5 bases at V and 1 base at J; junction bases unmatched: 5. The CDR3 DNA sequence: TGTGCCAGCAGTCTCGGACAGGAGTCCTACAATGAGCAGTTCTTC. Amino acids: CASSLGQESYNEQFF.